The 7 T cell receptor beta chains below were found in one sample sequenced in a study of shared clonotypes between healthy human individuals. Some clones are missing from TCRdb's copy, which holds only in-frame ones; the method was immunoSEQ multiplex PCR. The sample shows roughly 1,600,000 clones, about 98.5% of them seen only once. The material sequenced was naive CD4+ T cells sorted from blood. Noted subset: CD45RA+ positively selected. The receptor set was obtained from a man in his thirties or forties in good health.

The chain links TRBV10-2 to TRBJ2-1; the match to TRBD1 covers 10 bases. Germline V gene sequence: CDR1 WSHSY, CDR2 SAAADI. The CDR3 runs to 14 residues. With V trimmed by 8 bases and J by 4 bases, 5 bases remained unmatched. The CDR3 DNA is TGCGCCAGCCTCTCGGGACAGGGGTACAATGAGCAGTTCTTC. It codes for CASLSGQGYNEQFF.

The CDR3 coding sequence is TGTGCCAGCAGCGCACCGCCGGGACTGGTTTCACAGCAGTACTTC. Translating it yields CASSAPPGLVSQQYF. The rearrangement uses TRBV25-1 and TRBJ2-7; weak D call: TRBD2 (6 bases). Germline values: CDR1 MGHDK, CDR2 SYGVNS. V was shortened by 6 bases and J by 8 bases, with 23 bases between the two germline ends. CDR3 length: 15 amino acids.

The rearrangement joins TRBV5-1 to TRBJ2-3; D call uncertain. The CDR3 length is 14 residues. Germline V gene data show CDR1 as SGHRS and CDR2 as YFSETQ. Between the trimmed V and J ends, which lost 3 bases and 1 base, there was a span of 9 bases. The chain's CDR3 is CASSSARGTDTQYF. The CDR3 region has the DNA TGCGCCAGCAGCTCGGCCCGGGGCACAGATACGCAGTATTTT.

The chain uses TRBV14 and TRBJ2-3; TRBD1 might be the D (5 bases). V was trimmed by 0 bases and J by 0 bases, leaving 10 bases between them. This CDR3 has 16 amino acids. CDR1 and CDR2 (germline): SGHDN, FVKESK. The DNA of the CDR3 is TGTGCCAGCAGCCAAGATCCCGGACATAGCACAGATACGCAGTATTTT. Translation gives CASSQDPGHSTDTQYF. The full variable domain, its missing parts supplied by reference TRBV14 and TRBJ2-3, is EAGVTQFPSHSVIEKGQTVTLRCDPISGHDNLYWYRRVMGKEIKFLLHFVKESKQDESGMPNNRFLAERTGGTYSTLKVQPAELEDSGVYFCASSQDPGHSTDTQYFGPGTRLTVL.

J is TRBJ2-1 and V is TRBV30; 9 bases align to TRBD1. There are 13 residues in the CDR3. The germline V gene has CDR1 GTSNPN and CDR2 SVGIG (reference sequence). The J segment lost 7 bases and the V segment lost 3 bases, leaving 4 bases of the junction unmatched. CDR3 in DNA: TGTGCCTGGAGCCGGACAGGGGCGAATGAGCAGTTCTTC. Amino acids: CAWSRTGANEQFF.

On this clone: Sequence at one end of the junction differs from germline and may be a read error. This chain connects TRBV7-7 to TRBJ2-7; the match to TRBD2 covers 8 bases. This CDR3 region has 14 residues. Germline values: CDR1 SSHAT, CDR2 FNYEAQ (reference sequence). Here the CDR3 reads CASSLRRGAYEQYF. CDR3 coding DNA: TGTGCTAGCAGCCTCCGGCGGGGGGCCTACGAGCAGTACTTC.

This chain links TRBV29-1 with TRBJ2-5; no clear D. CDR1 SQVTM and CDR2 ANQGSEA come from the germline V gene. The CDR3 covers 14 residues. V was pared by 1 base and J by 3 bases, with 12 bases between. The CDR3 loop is CSVEGLGTKETQYF. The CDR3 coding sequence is TGCAGCGTTGAAGGGCTCGGAACCAAAGAGACCCAGTACTTC.